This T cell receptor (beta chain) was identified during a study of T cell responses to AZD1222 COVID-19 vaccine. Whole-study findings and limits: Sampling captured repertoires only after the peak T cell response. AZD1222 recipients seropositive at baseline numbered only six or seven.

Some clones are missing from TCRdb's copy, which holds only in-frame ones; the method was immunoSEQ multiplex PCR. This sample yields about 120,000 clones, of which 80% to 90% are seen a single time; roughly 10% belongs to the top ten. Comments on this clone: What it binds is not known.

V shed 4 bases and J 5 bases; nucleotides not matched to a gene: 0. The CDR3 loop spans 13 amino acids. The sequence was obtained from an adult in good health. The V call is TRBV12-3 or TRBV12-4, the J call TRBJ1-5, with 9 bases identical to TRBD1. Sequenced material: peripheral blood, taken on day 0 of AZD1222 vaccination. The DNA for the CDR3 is TGTGCCAGCAGTTACAGGGGGCATCAGCCCCAGCATTTT. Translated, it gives CASSYRGHQPQHF.